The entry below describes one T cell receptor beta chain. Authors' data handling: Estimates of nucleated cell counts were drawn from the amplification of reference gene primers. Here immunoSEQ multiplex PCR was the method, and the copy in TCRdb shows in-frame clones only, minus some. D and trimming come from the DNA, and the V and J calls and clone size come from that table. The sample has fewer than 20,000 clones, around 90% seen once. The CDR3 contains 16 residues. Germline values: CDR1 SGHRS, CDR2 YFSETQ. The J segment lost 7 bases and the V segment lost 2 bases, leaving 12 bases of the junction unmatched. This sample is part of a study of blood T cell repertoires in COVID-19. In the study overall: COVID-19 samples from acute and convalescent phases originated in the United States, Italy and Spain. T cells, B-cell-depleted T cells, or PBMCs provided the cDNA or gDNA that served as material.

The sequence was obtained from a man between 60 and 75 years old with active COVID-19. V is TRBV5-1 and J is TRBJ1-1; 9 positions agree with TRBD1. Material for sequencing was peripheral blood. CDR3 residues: CASSLLVTGGINEAFF. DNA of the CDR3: TGCGCCAGCAGCTTATTAGTCACAGGGGGCATAAATGAAGCTTTCTTT.